This T cell receptor beta chain was sequenced for a study of T cell changes during pregnancy in multiple sclerosis. Germline-derived CDR1 and CDR2 are SNHLY and FYNNEI. The CDR3 is 16 residues long. J lost 0 bases, V lost 6 bases, and 8 bases had no gene match. This table comes from immunoSEQ multiplex PCR, and its TCRdb copy is limited to in-frame clones, with some not included. The sample contains tens of thousands of clones, 91% of which appear only once. The sequence was collected from a female donor in good health, enrolled as a control in a pregnancy study. This sequence joins TRBV2 and TRBJ2-5; 9 bases agree with TRBD2. Sequenced material: CD4+ T cells from peripheral blood mononuclear cells, taken after pregnancy. As DNA, the CDR3 is TGTGCCAGCAGCCTAGCGGGGTGGTCCAACCAAGAGACCCAGTACTTC. This sequence encodes CASSLAGWSNQETQYF.